The sequence of this T cell receptor beta chain was determined in a study of blood T cell repertoires in COVID-19. Study context: Acute-phase and convalescent COVID-19 samples originated in the United States, Italy and Spain. Sources were T cells, B-cell-depleted T cells, or PBMCs; the material itself was cDNA or gDNA.

Per the study methods: Using reference gene primer amplification, nucleated cell counts were estimated. Some clones are missing from TCRdb's copy, which holds only in-frame ones; the method was immunoSEQ multiplex PCR. That table is the source of V, J and clone size, and D and trimming were worked out from the DNA. The sample holds around 160,000 clones, over 70% seen once. What was sequenced was peripheral blood. The sequence came from a man aged 80 or over with acute or convalescent COVID-19.

The CDR3 nucleotides read TGTGCCTGGAGTGTACGCAGTTCGGGGATCACCTACAATGAGCAGTTCTTC. It encodes CAWSVRSSGITYNEQFF. The rearrangement joins TRBV30 to TRBJ2-1; TRBD2 might be the D (5 bases). This CDR3 contains 17 residues. Looked up from germline, CDR1 is GTSNPN and CDR2 is SVGIG (reference sequence). Trimming took 0 bases from V and 2 from J, leaving 17 bases between them.